The clone carrying this T cell receptor beta chain was detected a few times. Its antigen is as yet unknown. Patients counted as stable if ophthalmopathy did not develop within 18 months. This sample was included in a study of T cells in Graves' hyperthyroidism and ophthalmopathy. Findings and caveats of the study: Blood also held most thyroid clonotypes expanded beyond 0.001. The model's output predicted ophthalmopathy at a median of 6.5 months prior to onset.

Amplification targeted TCR beta CDR3 regions from RNA transcripts. Initially, a first-round RT-PCR of the TCR CDR3 employed the HTBI primer set. TCRdb ran MiXCR on the multiplex PCR reads and lists one entry per CDR3 protein. The table has about 590,000 distinct CDR3 sequences, less than 20% seen once. V lost 6 bases, J lost 3 bases, and 8 bases stayed unmatched. The CDR3 spans 16 residues. The germline CDR1 and CDR2 sequences are LNHDA and SQIVND (reference sequence). V gene TRBV19 combines with J gene TRBJ1-4, with 9 bases identical to TRBD1. The TCR sequence derives from a woman in her 30s with Graves' hyperthyroidism. Input material: blood. The CDR3: CASSLNGQGSNEKLFF. The CDR3 region has the DNA TGTGCCAGTAGCCTCAATGGACAGGGGTCTAATGAAAAACTGTTTTTT.